This is a list of T cell receptor beta chains from one sample in a study of T cell changes during pregnancy in multiple sclerosis. Generated by immunoSEQ multiplex PCR, the TCRdb table keeps only in-frame clones and is missing some. The sample gives tens of thousands of clones, 85% to 90% of which show up once; under 0.7% is in the top ten. The starting material was CD4+ T cells from peripheral blood mononuclear cells, obtained in the first trimester of pregnancy. The receptors here all came from a female donor with multiple sclerosis, enrolled in a pregnancy study. Each CDR3 is given with its conserved first and last residue. Each record gives: clone size, V gene, J gene, D gene, CDR3 protein, CDR3 DNA. A D gene is named only where the DNA matches it firmly. The size of a clone is reported for some rows only, either as once, few or many, or as a class for expanded clones.

-	TRBV6-1	TRBJ2-2	-	CASQTQGNTGELFF	TGTGCCAGCCAGACACAAGGGAACACCGGGGAGCTGTTTTTT
-	TRBV9	TRBJ1-1	-	CASSVGGSAEAFF	TGTGCCAGCAGCGTAGGAGGTAGCGCTGAAGCTTTCTTT
-	TRBV4-1	TRBJ2-2	TRBD2	CASSHLGREIAGELFF	TGCGCCAGCAGCCATCTTGGGCGGGAGATCGCCGGGGAGCTGTTTTTT
-	TRBV27	TRBJ2-4	-	CASSPRGAVTTKNIQYF	TGTGCCAGCAGCCCCCGGGGGGCCGTAACAACCAAAAACATTCAGTACTTC
-	TRBV7-2	TRBJ2-5	-	CASSPGLRETQYF	TGTGCCAGCAGCCCAGGGTTAAGGGAGACCCAGTACTTC
-	TRBV23-1	TRBJ2-7	TRBD1	CASSQSTGGFTYEQYF	TGCGCCAGCAGTCAATCGACAGGGGGTTTTACCTACGAGCAGTACTTC
-	TRBV2	TRBJ1-1	TRBD1	CASTRQGAGLDTEAFF	TGTGCCAGCACCAGACAGGGAGCCGGTCTGGACACTGAAGCTTTCTTT
-	TRBV7-8	TRBJ1-2	TRBD1	CASSSRDRVKGYTF	TGTGCCAGCAGCTCCCGGGACAGGGTCAAAGGCTACACCTTC
-	TRBV27	TRBJ2-1	TRBD1	CASSLEASRTGGNEQFF	TGTGCCAGCAGTTTAGAGGCCTCCCGGACAGGGGGGAATGAGCAGTTCTTC
few	TRBV7-2	TRBJ2-3	TRBD2	CASSNLAGGSTDTQYF	TGTGCCAGCAGCAATCTGGCGGGAGGGAGCACAGATACGCAGTATTTT
-	TRBV6-5	TRBJ2-7	-	CASSSTGTYEQYF	TGTGCCAGCAGTTCAACAGGGACGTACGAGCAGTACTTC
-	TRBV5-5	TRBJ2-3	TRBD1	CASSFRTGGTDTQYF	TGTGCCAGCAGCTTCCGGACAGGGGGCACAGATACGCAGTATTTT
-	TRBV2	TRBJ2-7	-	CASSDFYEQYF	TGTGCCAGCAGTGACTTCTACGAGCAGTACTTC
once	TRBV27	TRBJ1-5	-	CASSLWPRAGNQPQHF	TGTGCCAGCAGTTTATGGCCGAGGGCGGGTAATCAGCCCCAGCATTTT